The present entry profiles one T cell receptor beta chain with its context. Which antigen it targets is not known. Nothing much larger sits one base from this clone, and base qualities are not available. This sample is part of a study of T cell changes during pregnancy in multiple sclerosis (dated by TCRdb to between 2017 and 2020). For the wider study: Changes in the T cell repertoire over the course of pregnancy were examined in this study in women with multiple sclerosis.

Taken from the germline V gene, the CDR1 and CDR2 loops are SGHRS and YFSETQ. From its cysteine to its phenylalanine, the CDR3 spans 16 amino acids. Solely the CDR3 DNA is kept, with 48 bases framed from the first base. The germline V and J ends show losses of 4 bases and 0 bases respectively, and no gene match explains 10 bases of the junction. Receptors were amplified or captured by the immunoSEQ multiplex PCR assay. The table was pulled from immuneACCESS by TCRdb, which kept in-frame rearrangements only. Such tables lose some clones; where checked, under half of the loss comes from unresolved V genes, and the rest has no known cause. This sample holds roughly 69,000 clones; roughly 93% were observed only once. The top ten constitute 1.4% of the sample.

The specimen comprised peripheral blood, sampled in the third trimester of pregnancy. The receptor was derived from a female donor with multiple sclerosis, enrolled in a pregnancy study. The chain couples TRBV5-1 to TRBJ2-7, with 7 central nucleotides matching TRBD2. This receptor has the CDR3 CASSKISGLSSYEQYF. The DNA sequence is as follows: TGCGCCAGCAGCAAAATTAGCGGGTTAAGCTCCTACGAGCAGTACTTC.